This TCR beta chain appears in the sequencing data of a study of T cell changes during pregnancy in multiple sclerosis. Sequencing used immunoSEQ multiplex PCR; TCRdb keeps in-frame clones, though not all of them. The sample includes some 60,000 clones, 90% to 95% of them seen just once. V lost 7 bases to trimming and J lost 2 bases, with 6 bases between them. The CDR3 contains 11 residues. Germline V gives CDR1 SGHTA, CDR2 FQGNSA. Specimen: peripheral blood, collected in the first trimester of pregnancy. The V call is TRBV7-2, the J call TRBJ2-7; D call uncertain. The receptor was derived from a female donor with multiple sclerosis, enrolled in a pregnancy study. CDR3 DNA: TGTGCCAGCACCTCGGCCTACGAGCAGTACTTC. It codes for CASTSAYEQYF. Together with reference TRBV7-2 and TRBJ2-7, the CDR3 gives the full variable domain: GAGVSQSPSNKVTEKGKDVELRCDPISGHTALYWYRQSLGQGLEFLIYFQGNSAPDKSGLPSDRFSAERTGGSVSTLTIQRTQQEDSAVYLCASTSAYEQYFGPGTRLTVT.